Listed below are T cell receptor beta chains from one sample, sequenced in a study of Graves' ophthalmopathy and Graves' hyperthyroidism. TCRdb reprocessed the multiplex PCR reads with MiXCR, giving one entry per CDR3 protein. The sample records about 180,000 distinct CDR3 sequences, 30% to 45% being singletons. The sequenced sample was peripheral blood. Source of these receptors: a woman between 40 and 50 years old with Graves' ophthalmopathy. The CDR3 runs from the conserved cysteine through the conserved F or W. The D gene is left open where the match is weak. Rows may omit the clone size; those that give it use once, few, many or a size class.

d_gene	v_gene	abundance	j_gene	CDR3nt	CDR3aa
-	TRBV11-1	-	TRBJ1-2	TGTGCCAGCAGCTTATTAGGGAGCGATTATGGCTACACCTTC	CASSLLGSDYGYTF
-	TRBV29-1	many	TRBJ1-1	TGCAGCTACTCAGGAAAGGGGTGGAACACTGAAGCTTTCTTT	CSYSGKGWNTEAFF
-	TRBV18	many	TRBJ1-3	TGTGCCAGCTCACCACCGGCGAGTCCCCGGGGCACCATATATTTT	CASSPPASPRGTIYF
-	TRBV7-6	-	TRBJ1-1	TGTGCCAGCAGCTTAGCGGACGGCGGAGCTTTCTTT	CASSLADGGAFF
-	TRBV5-1	many	TRBJ2-6	TGCGCCAGCAGCTTGGAAGGAGCTGGGGCCAACGTCCTGACTTTC	CASSLEGAGANVLTF
-	TRBV6-5	many	TRBJ1-2	TGTGCCAGCAGCCCTCGGACGCCGGATTATGGCTACACCTTC	CASSPRTPDYGYTF
-	TRBV6-5	medium-sized	TRBJ2-7	TGTGCCAGCAGTTATCGGTGGCCTCCCCACGAGCAGTACTTC	CASSYRWPPHEQYF
-	TRBV6-5	many	TRBJ2-5	TGTGCCAGTTCAGGGGGGACAGCAGGAATGAAGACCCAGTACTTC	CASSGGTAGMKTQYF
-	TRBV27	-	TRBJ2-6	TGTGCCAGCAGTTTCCAGACCTCTGGGGCCAACGTCCTGACTTTC	CASSFQTSGANVLTF
-	TRBV5-8	many	TRBJ2-5	TGTGCCAGCAGCTTGGACAGGGTGGTTCAAGAGACCCAGTACTTC	CASSLDRVVQETQYF
-	TRBV30	many	TRBJ1-1	TGTGCCTGGATGGGAACGTATGGCACTGAAGCTTTCTTT	CAWMGTYGTEAFF
TRBD1	TRBV14	many	TRBJ1-6	TGTGCCAGCAGCCCCGGACAGGGGGCCTATAATTCACCCCTCCACTTT	CASSPGQGAYNSPLHF
-	TRBV19	many	TRBJ1-1	TGTGCCAGTATGGGGGGAGCTGGCACTGAAGCTTTCTTT	CASMGGAGTEAFF
-	TRBV6-5	-	TRBJ1-3	TGTGCCAGCAGTTACTCCTCCAGTGACTCTGGAAACACCATATATTTT	CASSYSSSDSGNTIYF
-	TRBV29-1	-	TRBJ1-1	TGCAGCGTTGAACGGAGAGGCACTGAAGCTTTCTTT	CSVERRGTEAFF
TRBD1	TRBV30	many	TRBJ1-1	TGTGCCTGGACCCGTAAAACGGGACAGCGAAACACTGAAGCTTTCTTT	CAWTRKTGQRNTEAFF
TRBD1	TRBV7-6	many	TRBJ1-5	TGTGCCAGCAGCGAGGGGACAGGGGGATTGGGCAATCAGCCCCAGCATTTT	CASSEGTGGLGNQPQHF
-	TRBV27	many	TRBJ2-6	TGTGCCAGCAAAGGGACACCCTACTCTGGGGCCAACGTCCTGACTTTC	CASKGTPYSGANVLTF
TRBD2	TRBV19	few	TRBJ2-7	TGTGCCAGTAGTAGTACGGTAGCGGGAAACGCGGGATACGAGCAGTACTTC	CASSSTVAGNAGYEQYF
-	TRBV24-1	few	TRBJ1-3	TGTGCCACCAGTGCACGGACAGAAGAAGGAAACACCATATATTTT	CATSARTEEGNTIYF
-	TRBV27	few	TRBJ2-7	TGTGCCAGCAGTTTATTGGGGGGGCGGACCACCTCACCTTACGAGCAGTACTTC	CASSLLGGRTTSPYEQYF
-	TRBV12-3/TRBV12-4	few	TRBJ1-1	TGTGCCAGCAGTTTAGGGACGGGCAGCGGAGCTTTCTTT	CASSLGTGSGAFF
-	TRBV2	many	TRBJ1-2	TGTGCCAGCAGTGAATCGCGGAACTATGGCTACACCTTC	CASSESRNYGYTF
-	TRBV7-7	-	TRBJ2-7	TGTGCTAGCAGCTTACAGGGAGGCTACGAGCAGTACTTC	CASSLQGGYEQYF
-	TRBV7-2	many	TRBJ2-5	TGTGCCAGCAGTCTAGAGGGGGGGGTAGGGGAGACCCAGTACTTC	CASSLEGGVGETQYF
-	TRBV7-3	few	TRBJ2-5	TGTGCCAGCAGTGTTTCCCGGGAGTCTAGGGAGACCCAGTACTTC	CASSVSRESRETQYF
-	TRBV6-5	-	TRBJ2-7	TGTGCCAGCAGTTACTCTCCCATAACGGTATGGTACTTC	CASSYSPITVWYF
TRBD2	TRBV10-3	-	TRBJ2-7	TGTGCCACCTTAGCCCTAGCGGGAGGGCCCTACGAGCAGTACTTC	CATLALAGGPYEQYF
-	TRBV7-2	many	TRBJ1-2	TGTGCCAGCAGCTCACATCGGTATGGCTACACCTTC	CASSSHRYGYTF
-	TRBV28	many	TRBJ2-7	TGTGCCAGCAGTTTCTTGAGGGCTCCGTACGAGCAGTACTTC	CASSFLRAPYEQYF
-	TRBV12-3/TRBV12-4	many	TRBJ1-6	TGTGCCAGCAGTTTGAAACAGTTAAATTCACCCCTCCACTTT	CASSLKQLNSPLHF
-	TRBV6-5	many	TRBJ1-5	TGTGCCAGCAGTTACTCATCTGGGAGCAATCAGCCCCAGCATTTT	CASSYSSGSNQPQHF
-	TRBV7-2	many	TRBJ2-5	TGTGCCAGCAGCCCGGCAAGGGACACCCAAGAGACCCAGTACTTC	CASSPARDTQETQYF
-	TRBV28	-	TRBJ2-5	TGTGCCAGCCGGACCACAGGGAAAGGGGTAGAGACCCAGTACTTC	CASRTTGKGVETQYF
-	TRBV12-3/TRBV12-4	-	TRBJ1-5	TGTGCCAGCAGTTTATCCTGGGGCAGCAATCAGCCCCAGCATTTT	CASSLSWGSNQPQHF
TRBD1	TRBV28	many	TRBJ2-7	TGTGCCAGCAGCCTCCCCGGGACAGTTTCCTACGAGCAGTACTTC	CASSLPGTVSYEQYF
-	TRBV12-3/TRBV12-4	-	TRBJ1-1	TGTGCCAGCAGTTTTGTCGCTGCCGTCAGCATCGCCATGAACACTGAAGCTTTCTTT	CASSFVAAVSIAMNTEAFF
TRBD1	TRBV7-8	-	TRBJ1-2	TGTGCCAGCAGCTTCATAGAGGGCCTAGGGACAGGGGATGGCTACACCTTC	CASSFIEGLGTGDGYTF
-	TRBV10-3	many	TRBJ2-2	TGTGCCATCAGGCTGACAGGGAGCGGGACCGGGGAGCTGTTTTTT	CAIRLTGSGTGELFF
-	TRBV6-2/TRBV6-3	-	TRBJ1-1	TGTGCCAGCACAAGCGCAGGGGTGAACACTGAAGCTTTCTTT	CASTSAGVNTEAFF
-	TRBV12-3/TRBV12-4	-	TRBJ2-4	TGTGCCGGCAGTGCGGATCTAGCCAAAAACATTCAGTACTTC	CAGSADLAKNIQYF
-	TRBV12-3/TRBV12-4	many	TRBJ2-7	TGTGCCAGCAGTTTACTAGGGCCCGAGCAGTACTTC	CASSLLGPEQYF
TRBD2	TRBV12-3/TRBV12-4	-	TRBJ2-7	TGTGCCAGCACCGCGCACGGGGGGGCGACCGAGCAGTACTTC	CASTAHGGATEQYF
TRBD1	TRBV10-3	-	TRBJ1-2	TGTGCCATCAGTGAACGGGAGACAGGGACTGGCTACACCTTC	CAISERETGTGYTF
TRBD2	TRBV19	many	TRBJ2-2	TGTGCCAGTAGTTTCCTAGCGGGGGACACCGGGGAGCTGTTTTTT	CASSFLAGDTGELFF
-	TRBV6-1	-	TRBJ2-7	TGTGCCAGTCGCCAAAGGACGTACGCCTACGAGCAGTACTTC	CASRQRTYAYEQYF
-	TRBV6-1	-	TRBJ2-7	TGTGCCAGCAGTGAAGAGATTGACGGGGGTTACGAGCAGTACTTC	CASSEEIDGGYEQYF
-	TRBV6-1	many	TRBJ2-2	TGTGCCAGCAGTGAATGGGACGTCTCGAACACCGGGGAGCTGTTTTTT	CASSEWDVSNTGELFF
TRBD1	TRBV20-1	-	TRBJ2-7	TGCAGTGCTAGACCCGACAGGGTGGAGTACGAGCAGTACTTC	CSARPDRVEYEQYF
TRBD1	TRBV6-1	-	TRBJ1-1	TGTGCCAGCAGTGACGCATCGGGACAGCGGGCTTTCTTT	CASSDASGQRAFF
-	TRBV14	once	TRBJ1-1	TGTGCCAGCAGCCAAGGGTGGGACTGGAACACTGAAGCTTTCTTT	CASSQGWDWNTEAFF
TRBD1	TRBV4-1	many	TRBJ2-5	TGCGCCAGCAGCAGACAGGGGAACCAGTACTTC	CASSRQGNQYF